This T cell receptor beta chain is drawn from a study of cytomegalovirus exposure and HLA in healthy donors. Background on the study: Earlier work reported about 110 million unique TCR beta sequences from about 170 million T cells. Study-wide findings and caveats: Most likely, a cluster of highly shared sequence variants arose as a sequencing artifact.

The CDR3 covers 13 residues. Trimming shortened V by 3 bases and J by 8 bases, and 14 bases separated the two germline ends. Germline V gene sequence: CDR1 SGDLS, CDR2 YYNGEE. As for this clone: Its antigen remains unknown.

PCR was performed using 60 Vbeta and 13 Jbeta primers. Repertoires were generated with immunoSEQ multiplex PCR, while TCRdb's copy carries only in-frame clones and drops some. The specimen's table records under 130,000 clones. This receptor was obtained from a man aged 45-65 years in good health and CMV-seronegative. Input material: PBMCs. V usage is TRBV9 and J usage is TRBJ1-2; no reliable D call. Here the CDR3 reads CASSAGKTRGYTF. The CDR3 DNA reads as TGTGCCAGCAGCGCGGGAAAAACGAGAGGCTACACCTTC.